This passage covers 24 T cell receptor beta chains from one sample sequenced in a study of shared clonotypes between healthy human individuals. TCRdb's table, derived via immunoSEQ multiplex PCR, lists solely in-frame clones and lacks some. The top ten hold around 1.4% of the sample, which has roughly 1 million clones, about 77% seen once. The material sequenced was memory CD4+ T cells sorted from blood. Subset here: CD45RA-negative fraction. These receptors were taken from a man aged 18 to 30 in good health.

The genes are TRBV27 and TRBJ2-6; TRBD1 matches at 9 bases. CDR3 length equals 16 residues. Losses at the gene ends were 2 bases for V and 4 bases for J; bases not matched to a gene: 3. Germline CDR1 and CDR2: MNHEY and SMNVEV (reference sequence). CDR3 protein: CASSLGQGSGANVLTF. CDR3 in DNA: TGTGCCAGCAGTTTAGGACAGGGGTCCGGGGCCAACGTCCTGACTTTC.

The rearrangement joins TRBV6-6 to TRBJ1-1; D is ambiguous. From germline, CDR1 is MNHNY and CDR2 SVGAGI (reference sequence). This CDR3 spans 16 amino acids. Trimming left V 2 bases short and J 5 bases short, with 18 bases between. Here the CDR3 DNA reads TGTGCCAGCAGTTACCGTGGCGCCGGTGTGGGGACTGAAGCTTTCTTT. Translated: CASSYRGAGVGTEAFF.

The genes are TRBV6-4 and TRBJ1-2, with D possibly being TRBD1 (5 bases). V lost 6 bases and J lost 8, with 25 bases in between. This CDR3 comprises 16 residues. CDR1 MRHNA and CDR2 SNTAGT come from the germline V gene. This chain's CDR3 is CASRAASRTPFGGYTF. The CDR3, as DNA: TGTGCCAGCAGGGCGGCGTCCCGGACACCCTTTGGGGGCTACACCTTC.

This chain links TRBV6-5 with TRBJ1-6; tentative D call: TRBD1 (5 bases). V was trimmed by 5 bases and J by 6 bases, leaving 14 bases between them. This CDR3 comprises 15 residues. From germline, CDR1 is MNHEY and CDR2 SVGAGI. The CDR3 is CASSNAGVGNSPLHF. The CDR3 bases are TGTGCCAGCAGTAACGCGGGGGTGGGTAATTCACCCCTCCACTTT.

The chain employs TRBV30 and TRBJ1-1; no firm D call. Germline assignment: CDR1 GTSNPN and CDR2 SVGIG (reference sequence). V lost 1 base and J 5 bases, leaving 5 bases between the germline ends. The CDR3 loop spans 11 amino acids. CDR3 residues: CAWSDWTEAFF. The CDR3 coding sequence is TGTGCCTGGAGTGACTGGACTGAAGCTTTCTTT.

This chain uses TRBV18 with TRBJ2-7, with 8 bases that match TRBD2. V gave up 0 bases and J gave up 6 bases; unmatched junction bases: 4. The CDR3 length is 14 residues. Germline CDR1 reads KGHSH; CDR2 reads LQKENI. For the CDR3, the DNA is TGTGCCAGCTCACCACCGGGACTAGTGAGCGAGCAGTACTTC. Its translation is CASSPPGLVSEQYF.

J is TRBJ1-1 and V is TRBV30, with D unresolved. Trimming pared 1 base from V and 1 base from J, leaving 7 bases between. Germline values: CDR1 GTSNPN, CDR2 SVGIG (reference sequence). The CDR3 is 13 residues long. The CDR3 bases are TGTGCCTGGAGTGGACAATCGAACACTGAAGCTTTCTTT. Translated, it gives CAWSGQSNTEAFF.

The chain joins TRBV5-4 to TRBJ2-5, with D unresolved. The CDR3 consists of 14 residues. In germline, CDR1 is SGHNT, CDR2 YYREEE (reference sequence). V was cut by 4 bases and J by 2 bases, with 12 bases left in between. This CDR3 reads CASSPMSAQETQYF. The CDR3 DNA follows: TGTGCCAGCAGCCCCATGAGCGCTCAAGAGACCCAGTACTTC.

The CDR3 spells CASSQNTGGNGYTF. DNA of the CDR3: TGCGCCAGCAGCCAAAACACAGGGGGTAATGGCTACACCTTC. The chain is built from TRBV5-1 and TRBJ1-2; TRBD1 agrees at 8 bases. The germline CDR1 and CDR2 sequences are SGHRS and YFSETQ. The V segment lost 4 bases and the J segment 6 bases; nucleotides outside the gene matches: 8. The CDR3 sequence is 14 residues long.

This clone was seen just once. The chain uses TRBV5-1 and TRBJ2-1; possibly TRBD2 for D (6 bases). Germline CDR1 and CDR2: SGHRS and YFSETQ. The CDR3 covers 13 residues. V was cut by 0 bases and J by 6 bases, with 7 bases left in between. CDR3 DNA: TGCGCCAGCAGCTTGGTAGCGGCCAATGAGCAGTTCTTC. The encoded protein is CASSLVAANEQFF.

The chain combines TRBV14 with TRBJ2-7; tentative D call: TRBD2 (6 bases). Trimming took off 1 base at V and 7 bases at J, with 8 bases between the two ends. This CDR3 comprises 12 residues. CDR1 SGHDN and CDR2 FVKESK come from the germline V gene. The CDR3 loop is CASSQVGGEQYF. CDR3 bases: TGTGCCAGCAGCCAAGTCGGAGGGGAGCAGTACTTC.

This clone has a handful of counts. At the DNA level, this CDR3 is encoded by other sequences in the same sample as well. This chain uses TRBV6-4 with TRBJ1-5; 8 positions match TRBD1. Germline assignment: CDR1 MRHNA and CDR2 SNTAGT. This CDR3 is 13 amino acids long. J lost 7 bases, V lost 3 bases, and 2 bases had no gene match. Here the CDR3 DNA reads TGTGCCAGCAGTGAGTACAGGGGGCAGCCCCAGCATTTT. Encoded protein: CASSEYRGQPQHF.

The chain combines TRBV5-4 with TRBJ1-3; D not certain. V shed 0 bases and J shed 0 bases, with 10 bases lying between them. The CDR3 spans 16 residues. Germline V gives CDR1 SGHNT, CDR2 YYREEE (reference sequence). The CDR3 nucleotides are TGTGCCAGCAGCTTGGTTACGCAAAGCTCTGGAAACACCATATATTTT. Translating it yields CASSLVTQSSGNTIYF.

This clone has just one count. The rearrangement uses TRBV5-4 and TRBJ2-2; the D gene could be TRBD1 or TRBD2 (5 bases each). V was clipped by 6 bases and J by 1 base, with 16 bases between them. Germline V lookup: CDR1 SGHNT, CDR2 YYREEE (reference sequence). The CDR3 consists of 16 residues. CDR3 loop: CASIDARDGNTGELFF. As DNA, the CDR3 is TGTGCCAGCATTGACGCCCGGGACGGGAACACCGGGGAGCTGTTTTTT.

As DNA, the CDR3 is TGCGCCAGCAGCCAAGAATACGTGACGACGGGAGAGACCCAGTACTTC. Translated: CASSQEYVTTGETQYF. The chain combines TRBV4-1 with TRBJ2-5; D is undetermined. CDR1 and CDR2 (germline): MGHRA, YSYEKL. The CDR3 has 16 residues. V lost 0 bases and J lost 4, with 15 bases in between.

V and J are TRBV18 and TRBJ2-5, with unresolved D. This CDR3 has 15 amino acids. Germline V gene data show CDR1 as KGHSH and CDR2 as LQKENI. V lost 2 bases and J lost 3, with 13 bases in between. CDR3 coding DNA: TGTGCCAGCTCACCAGACCGGACGGGTAAAGAGACCCAGTACTTC. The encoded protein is CASSPDRTGKETQYF.

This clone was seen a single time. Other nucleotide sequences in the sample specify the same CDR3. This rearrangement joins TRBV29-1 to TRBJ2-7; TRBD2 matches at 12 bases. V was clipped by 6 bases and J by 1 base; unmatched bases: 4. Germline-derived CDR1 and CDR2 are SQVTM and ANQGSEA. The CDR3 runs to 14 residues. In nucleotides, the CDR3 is TGCAGCGTACTACTAGCGGGGGGATCCTACGAGCAGTACTTC. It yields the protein CSVLLAGGSYEQYF.

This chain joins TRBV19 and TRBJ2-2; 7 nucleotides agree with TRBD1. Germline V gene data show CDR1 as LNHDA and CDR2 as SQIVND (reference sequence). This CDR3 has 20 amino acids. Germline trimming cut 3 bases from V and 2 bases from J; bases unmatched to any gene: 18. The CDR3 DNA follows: TGTGCCAGTAGTATTAAAGGGACAGTCAGCACTCGATATAACACCGGGGAGCTGTTTTTT. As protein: CASSIKGTVSTRYNTGELFF. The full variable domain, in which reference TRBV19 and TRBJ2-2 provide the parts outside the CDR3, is DGGITQSPKYLFRKEGQNVTLSCEQNLNHDAMYWYRQDPGQGLRLIYYSQIVNDFQKGDIAEGYSVSREKKESFPLTVTSAQKNPTAFYLCASSIKGTVSTRYNTGELFFGEGSRLTVL.

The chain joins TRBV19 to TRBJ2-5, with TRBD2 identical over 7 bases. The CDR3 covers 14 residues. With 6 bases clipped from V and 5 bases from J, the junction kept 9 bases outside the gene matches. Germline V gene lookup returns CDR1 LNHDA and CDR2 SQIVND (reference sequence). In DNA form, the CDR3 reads TGTGCCAGTAGGAAGCGGGGCGAGAGGGAGACCCAGTACTTC. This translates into CASRKRGERETQYF.

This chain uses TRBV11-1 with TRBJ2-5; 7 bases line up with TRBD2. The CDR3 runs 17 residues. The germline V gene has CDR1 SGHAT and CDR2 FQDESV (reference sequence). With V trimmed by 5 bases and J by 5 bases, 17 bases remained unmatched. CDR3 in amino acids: CASSPGTKEGVPETQYF. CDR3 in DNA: TGTGCCAGCAGCCCCGGGACTAAAGAGGGCGTGCCGGAGACCCAGTACTTC. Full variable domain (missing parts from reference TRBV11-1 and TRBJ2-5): EAEVAQSPRYKITEKSQAVAFWCDPISGHATLYWYRQILGQGPELLVQFQDESVVDDSQLPKDRFSAERLKGVDSTLKIQPAELGDSAMYLCASSPGTKEGVPETQYFGPGTRLLVL.

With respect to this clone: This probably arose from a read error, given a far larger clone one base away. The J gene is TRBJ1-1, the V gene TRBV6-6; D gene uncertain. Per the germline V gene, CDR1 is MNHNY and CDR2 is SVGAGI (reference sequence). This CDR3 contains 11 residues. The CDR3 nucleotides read TGTGCCAGCAGTTACTCGACTGGAGCTTTCTTT. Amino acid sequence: CASSYSTGAFF.

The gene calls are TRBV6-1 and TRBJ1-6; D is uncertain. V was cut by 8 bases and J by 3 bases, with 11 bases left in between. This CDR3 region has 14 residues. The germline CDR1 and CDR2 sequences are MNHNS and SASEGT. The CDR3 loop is CASRPGLYNSPLHF. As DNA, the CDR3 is TGTGCCAGCCGGCCAGGACTCTATAATTCACCCCTCCACTTT.

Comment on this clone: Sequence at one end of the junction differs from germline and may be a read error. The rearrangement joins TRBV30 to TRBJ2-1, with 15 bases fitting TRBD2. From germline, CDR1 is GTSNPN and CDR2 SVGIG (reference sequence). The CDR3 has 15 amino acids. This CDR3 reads CAWNPGLAGGPSSLF. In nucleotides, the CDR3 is TGTGCCTGGAACCCCGGACTAGCGGGAGGGCCGTCTTCCCTCTTC.

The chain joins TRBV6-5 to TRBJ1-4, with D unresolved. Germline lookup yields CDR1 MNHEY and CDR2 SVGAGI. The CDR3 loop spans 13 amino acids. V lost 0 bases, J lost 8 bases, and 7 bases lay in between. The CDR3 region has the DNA TGTGCCAGCAGTTACTCAAGGTGGGAAAAACTGTTTTTT. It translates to CASSYSRWEKLFF.